This entry describes one T cell receptor (beta chain). TCRdb re-called the 5' RACE reads through MiXCR, storing one row per CDR3 protein. In the table there are roughly 70,000 distinct CDR3 sequences, around 20% of which are singletons. The CDR3 sequence is 14 residues long. V was pared by 1 base and J by 1 base, with 11 bases between. Germline V gene sequence: CDR1 DFQATT, CDR2 SNEGSKA (reference sequence). The source of the sample is a study of early T cells in non-severe SARS-CoV-2 infection. This chain uses TRBV20-1 with TRBJ2-7, with D possibly TRBD1 on 6 matching bases. The material sequenced was whole blood, taken at baseline. The sequence came from an adult who was a healthcare worker with PCR-confirmed SARS-CoV-2 infection or an uninfected control (not recorded which). For the CDR3, the DNA is TGCAGTGCTAGAGTCCTGGGGGCGTCCTACGAGCAGTACTTC. It yields the protein CSARVLGASYEQYF.